This T cell receptor (beta chain) was sequenced for a study of response to subunit inactivated influenza vaccine. General study points: Authors suggested each seasonal flu vaccination may recruit only limited numbers of new T cells.

The germline V gene has CDR1 KGHDR and CDR2 SFDVKD. The CDR3 has 17 residues. TCRdb used MiXCR to reprocess the RT-PCR reads, holding one entry per CDR3 protein. The data show about 610,000 distinct CDR3 sequences, 14% seen once. As for this clonotype: Its cognate antigen is unknown. The junction and the germline gene differ at one end; a read error may be behind it.

The sequence was obtained from a man aged 50 or older who received an inactivated influenza vaccine. The specimen was PBMCs from blood, collected 11 to 12 days after vaccination. The V call is TRBV24-1, the J call TRBJ2-1; weak D call: TRBD2 (6 bases). This CDR3 is CATTDPGRKGIGNEQFF. The CDR3 region has the DNA TGTGCCACCACTGATCCCGGGAGAAAGGGGATCGGTAATGAGCAGTTCTTC.